This T cell receptor beta chain derives from a study of Graves' ophthalmopathy and Graves' hyperthyroidism. The wider study: The authors collected peripheral blood at initial diagnosis, before any treatment.

From RNA, the CDR3 regions of TCR beta chains were amplified and sequenced. The first round was an RT-PCR with HTBI primers, and the second round was a multiplex PCR. MiXCR was run by TCRdb on the multiplex PCR reads, yielding one entry per CDR3 protein. The table includes approximately 640,000 distinct CDR3 sequences, just over 40% detected once. Notes on this clonotype: No antigen is known for it.

Germline V CDR1 and CDR2: SGHNT, YYREEE (reference sequence). The CDR3 has 16 residues. Trimming removed 2 bases at V and 0 bases at J, with 15 bases between. Overall study results and limits: It was with 70.59% sensitivity and almost 75% specificity that the model predicted ophthalmopathy progression.

The origin of this receptor is an adult man with Graves' ophthalmopathy. This chain links TRBV5-4 with TRBJ2-7; maybe TRBD2 (5 bases). Sequencing was performed on peripheral blood. The CDR3 here is CASSFGPGTISYEQYF. In DNA, the CDR3 is TGTGCCAGCAGCTTTGGCCCGGGAACCATCTCCTACGAGCAGTACTTC.